Shown below are 30 T cell receptor beta chains from a single sample sequenced in a study of blood T cells in healthy people across ages. Primed by a sample-barcoded 5' primer and a J-beta primer mix, a second PCR proceeded for 7 to 11 cycles. From the 5' RACE reads, TCRdb called clonotypes with MiXCR, one entry per CDR3 protein. The top ten clones hold 20% to 25% of a sample with about 800,000 distinct CDR3 sequences, nearly 60% of them seen once. Sequencing was carried out using blood. The receptors come from a man younger than 45 in good health.

The chain has TRBV21-1 and TRBJ2-6; the table's TRBD1 call for D was not verified on the DNA. TRBV21-1 is marked as a pseudogene. The CDR3 is 18 residues long. The CDR3 DNA reads as TGTGCCAGCAGCAAACGACAGGGCCTCGTATCTGGGGCCAACGTCCTGACTTTC. Residues: CASSKRQGLVSGANVLTF.

Remarks on this clonotype: A much larger clone sits a single nucleotide away, making a read error possible. The V gene is TRBV20-1, the J gene TRBJ2-5; possibly TRBD1 for D (5 bases). The CDR3 consists of 13 residues. The germline V gene encodes CDR1 DFQATT and CDR2 SNEGSKA (reference sequence). The CDR3 loop is CSAPETVQETRYF. The CDR3, as DNA: TGCAGTGCGCCGGAGACAGTCCAAGAGACCCGGTACTTC.

This clonotype came up a few times. The gene calls are TRBV5-1 and TRBJ2-7, with D possibly being TRBD2 (5 bases). Looked up from germline, CDR1 is SGHRS and CDR2 is YFSETQ. Trimming cost V 0 bases and J 3 bases, with 19 bases left between them. The CDR3 has 17 residues. Here the CDR3 reads CASSLGIVASPYYEQYF. As DNA, the CDR3 is TGCGCCAGCAGCTTGGGAATAGTAGCGTCCCCCTACTACGAGCAGTACTTC. Full variable domain (missing parts from reference TRBV5-1 and TRBJ2-7): KAGVTQTPRYLIKTRGQQVTLSCSPISGHRSVSWYQQTPGQGLQFLFEYFSETQRNKGNFPGRFSGRQFSNSRSEMNVSTLELGDSALYLCASSLGIVASPYYEQYFGPGTRLTVT.

Here the CDR3 reads CASTLSGSLYEQYF. Written as DNA, the CDR3 is TGTGCCAGCACCCTTAGCGGGAGTCTCTACGAGCAGTACTTC. V usage is TRBV6-2 or TRBV6-3 and J usage is TRBJ2-7; 9 bases map to TRBD2. Looked up from germline, CDR1 is MNHEY and CDR2 is SVGEGT. The junction had 7 bases not matched to a gene; V was cut back by 7 bases and J by 3 bases. CDR3 length: 14 residues.

This clonotype has more than one count but fewer than ten. This rearrangement joins TRBV7-2 to TRBJ2-1; TRBD2 is a possible D gene (6 bases). Trimming took 4 bases from V and 13 from J, leaving 14 bases between them. The CDR3 consists of 12 residues. The germline V gene has CDR1 SGHTA and CDR2 FQGNSA. The CDR3 loop is CASSSNGRDQFF. CDR3 in DNA: TGTGCCAGCAGCTCAAACGGGCGGGACCAGTTCTTC.

This clonotype was observed a handful of times. This sequence joins TRBV7-2 and TRBJ2-1; tentative D call: TRBD1 (5 bases). Germline CDR1 is SGHTA and CDR2 is FQGNSA. CDR3 length: 15 amino acids. V was shortened by 0 bases and J by 6 bases, with 12 bases between the two germline ends. CDR3 nucleotide sequence: TGTGCCAGCAGCTTAGCGTGGGGCGCCCCCAATGAGCAGTTCTTC. Its translation: CASSLAWGAPNEQFF.

The V and J genes are TRBV7-8 and TRBJ2-5; tentative D call: TRBD1 (6 bases). This CDR3 spans 17 amino acids. V was clipped by 1 base and J by 3 bases, with 18 bases between them. Germline CDR1 reads SGHVS; CDR2 reads FQNEAQ. CDR3 residues: CASSLVRFLGQKETQYF. Written as DNA, the CDR3 is TGTGCCAGCAGCTTAGTCAGGTTTTTAGGACAGAAAGAGACCCAGTACTTC.

The chain has TRBV10-3 and TRBJ2-3, with D unclear. The V gene lost 0 bases and the J gene lost 1 base, with 11 bases spanning the gap. The germline CDR1 and CDR2 sequences are ENHRY and SYGVKD. The CDR3 length is 16 residues. CDR3 amino acids: CAISESRPSRTDTQYF. The DNA for the CDR3 is TGTGCCATCAGTGAGTCGCGGCCTAGTCGCACAGATACGCAGTATTTT.

This sequence joins TRBV7-9 and TRBJ2-7; no clear D gene. Germline CDR1 SEHNR, CDR2 FQNEAQ (reference sequence). This CDR3 spans 11 amino acids. The V gene lost 1 base and the J gene lost 12 bases, with 10 bases spanning the gap. The CDR3 here is CASSLGSQPYF. As DNA, the CDR3 is TGTGCCAGCAGCTTAGGGTCCCAGCCGTACTTC.

V gene TRBV29-1 combines with J gene TRBJ2-2; perhaps TRBD1 as D (5 bases). CDR3 length equals 16 residues. V was trimmed by 4 bases and J by 0 bases, leaving 15 bases between them. The germline CDR1 and CDR2 sequences are SQVTM and ANQGSEA. CDR3 bases: TGCAGCGTTGGGGCAGGCAGGGCCGCGAACACCGGGGAGCTGTTTTTT. Amino acid sequence: CSVGAGRAANTGELFF.

The chain employs TRBV5-1 and TRBJ2-1; 8 bases map to TRBD2. Trimming took 2 bases from V and 4 from J; bases not matched to a gene: 8. CDR1 SGHRS and CDR2 YFSETQ come from the germline V gene. CDR3 size: 16 residues. CDR3 amino acids: CASSFAREGSYNEQFF. CDR3 nucleotide sequence: TGCGCCAGCAGCTTCGCCCGGGAGGGCTCTTACAATGAGCAGTTCTTC.

This sequence joins TRBV4-2 and TRBJ2-3; 14 bases are shared with TRBD2. Germline loops: CDR1 LGHNA, CDR2 YNFKEQ. The CDR3 loop spans 19 amino acids. Trimming cost V 5 bases and J 3 bases; bases outside gene matches: 13. CDR3 region: CASSFAGLAGASKTDTQYF. The CDR3 nucleotides are TGTGCCAGCAGCTTCGCGGGACTAGCGGGAGCGAGCAAAACAGATACGCAGTATTTT.

This clonotype was seen more than once but under ten times. The CDR3 nucleotides read TGCAGCGCCCTCCTAGGCTCCTACGAGCAGTACTTC. Its protein is CSALLGSYEQYF. The chain uses TRBV29-1 and TRBJ2-7; D unclear. Per germline, CDR1 SQVTM and CDR2 ANQGSEA. The CDR3 covers 12 residues. The ends were cut back, 7 bases at V and 0 bases at J, with 10 bases in the middle.

This chain links TRBV7-9 with TRBJ1-2, with TRBD1 as a possible D gene (5 bases). The V gene lost 4 bases and the J gene lost 2 bases, with 17 bases spanning the gap. This CDR3 spans 16 amino acids. From germline, CDR1 is SEHNR and CDR2 FQNEAQ (reference sequence). The CDR3 region has the DNA TGTGCCAGCAGCTCAACAGACAGACTACACAACTATGGCTACACCTTC. Its translation is CASSSTDRLHNYGYTF.

This clonotype came up many times. This sequence joins TRBV7-2 and TRBJ2-1; TRBD2 matches 8 bases. V dropped 5 bases and J dropped 0; count of bases not matched to a gene: 12. The CDR3 extends over 18 amino acids. The germline V gene has CDR1 SGHTA and CDR2 FQGNSA. As DNA, the CDR3 is TGTGCCAGCAGCCCCCGGGGGACTAGTGACAGCTCCTACAATGAGCAGTTCTTC. Its protein is CASSPRGTSDSSYNEQFF.

J is TRBJ2-1 and V is TRBV7-9; D not certain. The length of the CDR3 is 12 residues. V lost 4 bases and J 10 bases, leaving 11 bases between the germline ends. Germline CDR1 SEHNR, CDR2 FQNEAQ (reference sequence). The CDR3 DNA is TGTGCCAGCAGCTCAGATAACTTGGAGCAGTTCTTC. It codes for CASSSDNLEQFF.

In its sample, this clonotype was seen a few times. This sequence joins TRBV7-2 and TRBJ2-4; D not resolved. Germline V CDR1 and CDR2: SGHTA, FQGNSA. V gave up 1 base and J gave up 13 bases, with 20 bases separating them. The CDR3 extends over 15 amino acids. CDR3 nucleotides: TGTGCCAGCAGCTTAGTAGCCTCCTCTCCCGGAGAGCAGTACTTC. This gives the protein CASSLVASSPGEQYF.

This clonotype has just a few counts. The gene calls are TRBV10-3 and TRBJ2-5; TRBD2 is a possible D gene (6 bases). V was cut by 8 bases and J by 5 bases, with 15 bases left in between. The V gene's germline CDR1 is ENHRY and CDR2 SYGVKD. The CDR3 is 13 residues long. CDR3 bases: TGTGCCATCGGCCCCGGGAGCATCGAGACCCAGTACTTC. Its translation is CAIGPGSIETQYF.

The chain combines TRBV7-9 with TRBJ2-4, with a tentative D call TRBD2 (5 bases). Trimming shortened V by 0 bases and J by 13 bases, and 16 bases separated the two germline ends. The CDR3 extends over 14 amino acids. The germline gives CDR1 SEHNR, CDR2 FQNEAQ (reference sequence). In DNA form, the CDR3 reads TGTGCCAGCAGCTTAGCGCCTAGCAACTACGAACAGTACTTC. Protein sequence: CASSLAPSNYEQYF. Based on the CDR3 plus reference TRBV7-9 and TRBJ2-4, the full variable domain is DTGVSQNPRHKITKRGQNVTFRCDPISEHNRLYWYRQTLGQGPEFLTYFQNEAQLEKSRLLSDRFSAERPKGSFSTLEIQRTEQGDSAMYLCASSLAPSNYEQYFGAGTRLSVL.

This clonotype turned up a few times. The chain couples TRBV7-2 to TRBJ2-1, with unresolved D. Germline V CDR1 and CDR2: SGHTA, FQGNSA. Trimming stripped 5 bases from V and 5 bases from J, with 22 bases between. The CDR3 sequence is 17 residues long. CDR3 sequence reads: CASSLRFRQGPDNEQFF. CDR3 DNA sequence: TGTGCCAGCAGCCTGCGATTCAGACAAGGCCCCGACAATGAGCAGTTCTTC.

The gene calls are TRBV7-3 and TRBJ2-1, with a weak D call TRBD2 (5 bases). The CDR3 spans 15 residues. V lost 3 bases and J 4 bases, leaving 13 bases between the germline ends. The germline gives CDR1 SGHTA, CDR2 FQGTGA. CDR3 sequence reads: CASSFRFGEYNEQFF. The CDR3 DNA is TGTGCCAGCAGCTTTCGCTTCGGGGAATACAATGAGCAGTTCTTC.

This clonotype came up many times. The chain carries TRBV6-5 and TRBJ1-1; weak D call: TRBD1 (5 bases). Per germline, CDR1 MNHEY and CDR2 SVGAGI. CDR3 size: 12 residues. Trimming cost V 6 bases and J 5 bases, with 10 bases left between them. CDR3 sequence reads: CASSPGGTEAFF. CDR3 nucleotides: TGTGCCAGCAGCCCCGGGGGAACTGAAGCTTTCTTT.

This clonotype came up a few times. CDR3 bases: TGTGCCAGCAGTTTATGGGTACCGGGACAGGGGGTCGGTGAGCAGTTCTTC. Amino acid sequence: CASSLWVPGQGVGEQFF. The rearrangement uses TRBV27 and TRBJ2-1; 11 bases map to TRBD1. Germline assignment: CDR1 MNHEY and CDR2 SMNVEV (reference sequence). The trim removed 1 base at V and 9 bases at J, leaving 11 bases unmatched. The CDR3 runs to 17 residues.

This clonotype was counted between two and nine times. The chain recombines TRBV10-3 with TRBJ2-3; 10 nucleotides line up with TRBD2. The CDR3 is 16 amino acids. J lost 7 bases, V lost 0 bases, and 7 bases had no gene match. Germline CDR1 is ENHRY and CDR2 is SYGVKD. The CDR3 nucleotides are TGTGCCATCAGTGAGTCAGTAGCGGGAGGTCGAAATACGCAGTATTTT. Its protein product is CAISESVAGGRNTQYF.

This clonotype appeared once. V is TRBV5-1 and J is TRBJ1-1, with 8 bases fitting TRBD1. Per germline, CDR1 SGHRS and CDR2 YFSETQ. This CDR3 has 15 residues. The V gene end was trimmed by 2 bases and the J gene end by 1 base; junction bases not matched to a gene: 4. For the CDR3, the DNA is TGCGCCAGCAGCTTAAGACAGGGGCAGAACACTGAAGCTTTCTTT. This gives the protein CASSLRQGQNTEAFF.

This chain connects TRBV13 to TRBJ1-2; no clear D gene. The germline V and J ends were trimmed by 5 bases and 11 bases, with 15 bases remaining between them. The CDR3 spans 12 residues. CDR1 is PRHDT, CDR2 FYEKMQ, per germline (reference sequence). CDR3 sequence: CASSTSGSWYTF. The CDR3 nucleotides are TGTGCCAGCAGCACATCTGGGTCCTGGTACACCTTC.

The chain recombines TRBV6-2 or TRBV6-3 with TRBJ1-1; D remains ambiguous. V shed 2 bases and J shed 6 bases, with 16 bases lying between them. CDR3 size: 15 residues. Germline CDR1 is MNHEY and CDR2 is SVGEGT. The CDR3 here is CASSYPRTGRPEAFF. In DNA, the CDR3 is TGTGCCAGCAGTTACCCAAGGACGGGGAGACCTGAAGCTTTCTTT.

The rearrangement joins TRBV7-3 to TRBJ1-1; possibly TRBD1 for D (5 bases). With 2 bases removed from V and 2 bases from J, the gap between germline ends came to 6 bases. CDR3 length: 13 amino acids. Germline assignment: CDR1 SGHTA and CDR2 FQGTGA. Here the CDR3 DNA reads TGTGCCAGCAGCTTAGACAGTAACACTGAAGCTTTCTTT. It encodes CASSLDSNTEAFF. Looking up the rest from reference TRBV7-3 and TRBJ1-1 gives the full variable domain: GAGVSQTPSNKVTEKGKYVELRCDPISGHTALYWYRQSLGQGPEFLIYFQGTGAADDSGLPNDRFFAVRPEGSVSTLKIQRTERGDSAVYLCASSLDSNTEAFFGQGTRLTVV.

This clonotype has a handful of counts. The chain links TRBV10-2 to TRBJ2-3, with TRBD2 identical over 8 bases. CDR1 and CDR2 from the germline V gene are WSHSY and SAAADI. Trimming at V came to 8 bases and at J to 6 bases, leaving 10 bases not matched to a gene. The CDR3 is 14 amino acids. The CDR3: CASALGLESDTQYF. In nucleotides, the CDR3 is TGCGCCAGCGCCCTGGGACTAGAATCCGATACGCAGTATTTT.

CDR3 DNA sequence: TGTGCCAGCAGCCGAGGGGCAGTCGTTTTGACCCAGCATTTT. It yields the protein CASSRGAVVLTQHF. V is TRBV13 and J is TRBJ1-5; D possibly corresponds to TRBD1 (5 bases). Germline V gene sequence: CDR1 PRHDT, CDR2 FYEKMQ (reference sequence). The CDR3 extends over 14 amino acids. Trimming took 5 bases from V and 11 from J, leaving 19 bases between them.